This paragraph reports one T cell receptor beta chain. The antigen remains undetermined. One junction end disagrees with the germline gene, perhaps due to a read error. In the same sample, other DNA sequences code for this CDR3. Germline-derived CDR1 and CDR2 are SGHTA and FQGTGA. The CDR3 runs to 15 residues. Donors were ostensibly healthy at sampling, although undocumented immune exposures were probable. These data belong to a study of cytomegalovirus exposure and HLA in healthy donors. Primers: 60 Vbeta forward and 13 Jbeta reverse. Sequenced by immunoSEQ multiplex PCR; TCRdb stores in-frame clones only, minus some. The data contain hundreds of thousands of clones, around 73% of them singletons. Regarding the study as a whole: According to the study, roughly 180 TCR beta chains were cytomegalovirus-associated. For presence/absence analyses, sequencing depth was assumed to be roughly uniform across donors. In a later analysis, parvovirus B19, influenza, CMV and Epstein-Barr virus appeared linked to several top co-occurrence clusters.

The source material was PBMCs. This TCR was sampled from a male donor in good health and CMV-seronegative. V gene TRBV7-3 combines with J gene TRBJ2-3, with a weak D call TRBD2 (7 bases). The CDR3 DNA follows: TGTGCCAGCAGTTTAACGGGGAGGGGGGGAGATACGCAGTATTTT. Encoded protein: CASSLTGRGGDTQYF.